A single sample gave rise to the 22 T cell receptor beta chains below, sequenced in a study of blood T cell repertoires in COVID-19. The table came from immunoSEQ multiplex PCR; TCRdb's copy has only in-frame clones and leaves some out. Among 100,000 to 150,000 clones, approximately 82% were seen once, and the ten largest hold 8% to 10%. Sequencing was done on a sample of peripheral blood. The receptors stem from a man aged 40-55 years with active or convalescent COVID-19.

This chain joins TRBV29-1 and TRBJ1-2; TRBD1 matches 7 bases. The CDR3 has 13 amino acids. The V gene end was trimmed by 0 bases and the J gene end by 6 bases; junction bases not matched to a gene: 4. CDR1 and CDR2 from the germline V gene are SQVTM and ANQGSEA. The CDR3 here is CSVEDARGNGYTF. As DNA, the CDR3 is TGCAGCGTTGAAGATGCCAGGGGGAATGGCTACACCTTC.

In this sample, this clone turned up once. This chain uses TRBV27 with TRBJ1-4; a weak D match, TRBD1 (5 bases). V shed 3 bases and J shed 4 bases, with 9 bases lying between them. The CDR3 spans 14 residues. Germline V gene sequence: CDR1 MNHEY, CDR2 SMNVEV (reference sequence). The CDR3 spells CASSLQGRNEKLFF. CDR3 nucleotides: TGTGCCAGCAGTTTGCAGGGCCGTAATGAAAAACTGTTTTTT.

The chain links TRBV10-2 to TRBJ1-6; TRBD1 matches 8 bases. Germline CDR1 and CDR2: WSHSY and SAAADI. The CDR3 spans 15 residues. With V trimmed by 9 bases and J by 7 bases, 11 bases remained unmatched. The CDR3 spells CASQTQGARNSPLHF. CDR3 bases: TGCGCCAGTCAGACCCAGGGGGCGCGAAATTCACCCCTCCACTTT.

The chain is built from TRBV9 and TRBJ1-5; 8 nucleotides agree with TRBD1. This CDR3 has 15 residues. From germline, CDR1 is SGDLS and CDR2 YYNGEE. V dropped 3 bases and J dropped 4; count of bases not matched to a gene: 6. CDR3 sequence (DNA): TGTGCCAGCAGCGCAGGACAGGGAAGGAATCAGCCCCAGCATTTT. Translated: CASSAGQGRNQPQHF.

This chain connects TRBV7-2 to TRBJ2-7; no reliable D call. This CDR3 is built from 13 residues. Trimming cost V 1 base and J 3 bases, with 7 bases left between them. CDR1 SGHTA and CDR2 FQGNSA come from the germline V gene. The CDR3 DNA reads as TGTGCCAGCAGCTTAGAACTAAACTACGAGCAGTACTTC. This codes for CASSLELNYEQYF.

This clone was seen many times. This chain links TRBV11-2 with TRBJ1-4; D is ambiguous. The CDR3 totals 13 residues. The germline V and J ends were trimmed by 2 bases and 8 bases, with 9 bases remaining between them. Germline lookup yields CDR1 SGHAT and CDR2 FQNNGV. The CDR3 DNA follows: TGTGCCAGCAGCTTACATCTATACGAAAAACTGTTTTTT. Its protein product is CASSLHLYEKLFF.

The chain carries TRBV18 and TRBJ2-1, with D hard to call. CDR1 KGHSH and CDR2 LQKENI come from the germline V gene. The CDR3 covers 13 residues. V lost 9 bases, J lost 5 bases, and 14 bases lay in between. The CDR3 loop reads CASTYSSDNEQFF. CDR3 nucleotides: TGTGCCAGTACCTACAGCTCGGACAATGAGCAGTTCTTC. Drawing the rest from reference TRBV18 and TRBJ2-1, the complete variable domain is NAGVMQNPRHLVRRRGQEARLRCSPMKGHSHVYWYRQLPEEGLKFMVYLQKENIIDESGMPKERFSAEFPKEGPSILRIQQVVRGDSAAYFCASTYSSDNEQFFGPGTRLTVL.

This sequence joins TRBV19 and TRBJ1-5; possibly TRBD1 for D (6 bases). The CDR3 spans 13 residues. Germline V lookup: CDR1 LNHDA, CDR2 SQIVND (reference sequence). The V gene lost 10 bases and the J gene lost 3 bases, with 13 bases spanning the gap. CDR3 protein: CATGRDINQPQHF. CDR3 DNA sequence: TGTGCCACCGGAAGGGACATCAATCAGCCCCAGCATTTT.

This clone came up a few times. The rearrangement uses TRBV2 and TRBJ1-1; the D is unclear. Germline lookup yields CDR1 SNHLY and CDR2 FYNNEI. Deletions cut 5 bases from V and 1 base from J, with 5 bases between. CDR3 length equals 12 residues. Written as DNA, the CDR3 is TGTGCCAGCAGTACACAGAACACTGAAGCTTTCTTT. It codes for CASSTQNTEAFF.

The V gene is TRBV19, the J gene TRBJ1-2; D gene ambiguous. This CDR3 is built from 16 residues. Germline V gene data show CDR1 as LNHDA and CDR2 as SQIVND (reference sequence). The germline V and J ends were trimmed by 7 bases and 8 bases, with 26 bases remaining between them. CDR3 sequence: CASTIPNPRGSLGYTF. CDR3 DNA sequence: TGTGCCAGTACCATACCGAATCCCCGGGGAAGCCTAGGCTACACCTTC.

The rearrangement uses TRBV29-1 and TRBJ1-5; no definite D call. Per germline, CDR1 SQVTM and CDR2 ANQGSEA. The CDR3 has 15 residues. With 2 bases removed from V and 2 bases from J, the gap between germline ends came to 13 bases. CDR3 sequence reads: CSVELREWGNQPQHF. The DNA of the CDR3 is TGCAGCGTTGAACTGAGGGAATGGGGCAATCAGCCCCAGCATTTT.

The gene calls are TRBV6-6 and TRBJ1-6; D call uncertain. Per the germline V gene, CDR1 is MNHNY and CDR2 is SVGAGI (reference sequence). The V gene lost 6 bases and the J gene lost 7 bases, with 13 bases spanning the gap. The CDR3 runs 14 residues. CDR3 bases: TGTGCCAGCAGATACGGTTCTGAGAATTCACCCCTCCACTTT. Translation: CASRYGSENSPLHF.

Here the CDR3 reads CATSRTTSGGRGELFF. CDR3 in DNA: TGTGCCACCAGCAGAACCACTAGCGGGGGGCGCGGGGAGCTGTTTTTT. The rearrangement joins TRBV15 to TRBJ2-2; TRBD2 agrees at 12 bases. The CDR3 length is 16 residues. The germline V gene encodes CDR1 LNHNV and CDR2 YYDKDF (reference sequence). Losses at the gene ends were 2 bases for V and 7 bases for J; bases not matched to a gene: 5.

The rearrangement links TRBV12-2 to TRBJ1-4. TRBV12-2 is a pseudogene segment. This CDR3 has 14 amino acids. CDR3 amino acids: CASRFRATNEKLFF. In nucleotides, the CDR3 is TGTGCAAGTCGCTTTAGAGCAACTAATGAAAAACTGTTTTTT.

This chain joins TRBV3-1 (or the pseudogene TRBV3-2) and TRBJ2-7; TRBD1 aligns across 10 bases. Losses at the gene ends were 5 bases for V and 3 bases for J; bases not matched to a gene: 16. Looked up from germline, CDR1 is LGHDT and CDR2 is YNNKEL (reference sequence). CDR3 length: 18 amino acids. CDR3 sequence (DNA): TGTGCCAGCAGCTCCGGGACAGGGGAGTACGCCTACTACTACGAGCAGTACTTC. As protein: CASSSGTGEYAYYYEQYF.

The rearrangement joins TRBV7-2 to TRBJ2-3, with 7 bases fitting TRBD2. Germline CDR1 and CDR2: SGHTA and FQGNSA. The CDR3 covers 13 residues. V was pared by 5 bases and J by 5 bases, with 4 bases of the junction left unmatched. The DNA of the CDR3 is TGTGCCAGCAGCCCAGGGAGGGAAGATACGCAGTATTTT. Amino acid sequence: CASSPGREDTQYF.

This chain links TRBV12-3 or TRBV12-4 with TRBJ1-1; a possible D gene is TRBD1 (5 bases). The V end lost 4 bases, the J end lost 4 bases, and 10 bases lay between the germline ends. The CDR3 has 13 amino acids. The DNA for the CDR3 is TGTGCCAGCAGTTCTTCCAGGGTCACTGAAGCTTTCTTT. Its protein product is CASSSSRVTEAFF.

The chain uses TRBV5-5 and TRBJ2-2, with a weak D call TRBD1 (6 bases). Germline assignment: CDR1 SGHKS and CDR2 YYEKEE (reference sequence). V was pared by 2 bases and J by 1 base, with 12 bases between. This CDR3 contains 16 residues. The DNA of the CDR3 is TGTGCCAGCAGCTTCCCAGGGGCGCGGAACACCGGGGAGCTGTTTTTT. This translates into CASSFPGARNTGELFF.

This chain joins TRBV25-1 and TRBJ1-5; no firm D call. The CDR3 totals 14 residues. Germline V CDR1 and CDR2: MGHDK, SYGVNS. V shed 2 bases and J shed 4 bases, with 9 bases lying between them. The CDR3 protein is CASSEISGNQPQHF. CDR3 nucleotides: TGTGCCAGCAGTGAAATCTCGGGGAATCAGCCCCAGCATTTT.

V usage is TRBV2 and J usage is TRBJ1-3; D is possibly TRBD1 (6 bases). The germline gives CDR1 SNHLY, CDR2 FYNNEI. With 6 bases removed from V and 0 bases from J, the gap between germline ends came to 15 bases. The CDR3 length is 16 residues. DNA of the CDR3: TGTGCCAGCAGCCAGGACAGTTTAAGCTCTGGAAACACCATATATTTT. Amino acids: CASSQDSLSSGNTIYF.

The chain recombines TRBV10-3 with TRBJ1-2; TRBD1 agrees at 9 bases. Germline trimming cut 11 bases from V and 5 bases from J; bases unmatched to any gene: 6. This CDR3 contains 12 residues. Per the germline V gene, CDR1 is ENHRY and CDR2 is SYGVKD. CDR3 residues: CASAGTGYGYTF. CDR3 coding DNA: TGTGCCTCGGCCGGGACAGGGTATGGCTACACCTTC.

The rearrangement uses TRBV9 and TRBJ2-1; unclear D gene. Trimming took 4 bases from V and 0 from J, leaving 14 bases between them. Germline V gene data show CDR1 as SGDLS and CDR2 as YYNGEE. CDR3 length equals 16 residues. The CDR3 region has the DNA TGTGCCAGCAGCCCCTTTCAGACACGCTCCTACAATGAGCAGTTCTTC. Translated, it gives CASSPFQTRSYNEQFF.